A selection of T cell receptor beta chains follows, all from one sample in a study of low-dose radiotherapy and immunotherapy resistance in tumors. TCRdb re-analysed the reads in MiXCR, keeping a single row per CDR3 protein. The sample gives 35,000 to 50,000 distinct CDR3 sequences, 31% of which show up once; 3.5% to 4.5% is in the top ten. The specimen was PBMCs, collected before treatment. The receptors here all came from a male donor with gallbladder cancer. Each CDR3 is given with its conserved first and last residue. Size values are once, few and many counts, or a class for expanded clones, and some rows have none.

abundance: .
v_gene: TRBV7-2
CDR3aa: CASSLGFPYEQYF

abundance: .
v_gene: TRBV6-2/TRBV6-3
CDR3aa: CASRALTLTHSSYEQYF

abundance: .
v_gene: TRBV24-1
CDR3aa: CATSGQKETQYF

abundance: .
v_gene: TRBV12-3/TRBV12-4
CDR3aa: CASSLALRAGETQYF

abundance: .
v_gene: TRBV28
CDR3aa: CASSWGWGSYEQYF

abundance: many
v_gene: TRBV3-1
CDR3aa: CASSQVSGQGSSYNEQFF

abundance: many
v_gene: TRBV2
CDR3aa: CASSDFKNIQYF

abundance: .
v_gene: TRBV6-1
CDR3aa: CASTGDGSNQPQHF

abundance: few
v_gene: TRBV2
CDR3aa: CASKPGQGNDEQFF

abundance: many
v_gene: TRBV28
CDR3aa: CASTEGQRLSHYEQYF

abundance: many
v_gene: TRBV29-1
CDR3aa: CSVQRGASTDTQYF

abundance: few
v_gene: TRBV29-1
CDR3aa: CSVEEGRGEQFF

abundance: medium-sized
v_gene: TRBV28
CDR3aa: CASSGTRSSYEQYF

abundance: many
v_gene: TRBV9
CDR3aa: CASSEVAGASNEQYF

abundance: many
v_gene: TRBV4-1
CDR3aa: CASSRPELSRETQYF

abundance: many
v_gene: TRBV5-1
CDR3aa: CASSLDGKARNEQYF

abundance: many
v_gene: TRBV2
CDR3aa: CASTRGIGGSYEQYF

abundance: few
v_gene: TRBV7-2
CDR3aa: CASSLVLGQGAQEQYF

abundance: many
v_gene: TRBV6-2/TRBV6-3
CDR3aa: CATLPTGGPYEQYF

abundance: many
v_gene: TRBV7-2
CDR3aa: CASSLVGTAYNQPQHF

abundance: medium-sized
v_gene: TRBV28
CDR3aa: CASSVRDNSYEQYF

abundance: medium-sized
v_gene: TRBV6-6
CDR3aa: CASNPRRWGLGQPQHF

abundance: .
v_gene: TRBV14
CDR3aa: CASSPSGTVNQPQHF

abundance: few
v_gene: TRBV19
CDR3aa: CASSILSPVNTGELFF

abundance: many
v_gene: TRBV6-6
CDR3aa: CASSYDRPSYEQYF

abundance: many
v_gene: TRBV29-1
CDR3aa: CSALGGTGRTDTQYF

abundance: many
v_gene: TRBV7-6
CDR3aa: CASSLVGQGAGEQYF

abundance: .
v_gene: TRBV6-6
CDR3aa: CASSYDRGGESPLHF

abundance: many
v_gene: TRBV7-9
CDR3aa: CASSLLPSTDTQYF

abundance: many
v_gene: TRBV28
CDR3aa: CASSNGGVLEKLFF

abundance: many
v_gene: TRBV10-3
CDR3aa: CAISADNEQFF

abundance: few
v_gene: TRBV5-1
CDR3aa: CASSLAGGGSDTQYF

abundance: many
v_gene: TRBV18
CDR3aa: CASSPDTSNQPQHF

abundance: many
v_gene: TRBV5-1
CDR3aa: CASSPSGETGELFF

abundance: medium-sized
v_gene: TRBV6-2/TRBV6-3
CDR3aa: CASSVQANYGYTF

abundance: many
v_gene: TRBV7-9
CDR3aa: CASSRTSGNTDTQYF

abundance: .
v_gene: TRBV6-2/TRBV6-3
CDR3aa: CASRSGITDTQYF

abundance: many
v_gene: TRBV5-6
CDR3aa: CASSRDTQKSIF

abundance: many
v_gene: TRBV27
CDR3aa: CASSFGRDYGYTF

abundance: .
v_gene: TRBV5-5
CDR3aa: CASSTPTGGDSPLHF

abundance: many
v_gene: TRBV10-3
CDR3aa: CAIRDGSTEQYF

abundance: .
v_gene: TRBV12-3/TRBV12-4
CDR3aa: CASSLGGGGPMGSDTQYF

abundance: many
v_gene: TRBV5-1
CDR3aa: CASGLMAGISGANVLTF

abundance: .
v_gene: TRBV29-1
CDR3aa: CSVLPGTGFQRANYGYTF

abundance: many
v_gene: TRBV11-1
CDR3aa: CASSLDPSVGAGNIQYF

abundance: many
v_gene: TRBV28
CDR3aa: CASSLQSSYNSPLHF

abundance: many
v_gene: TRBV20-1
CDR3aa: CSATPNQPQHF

abundance: many
v_gene: TRBV4-1
CDR3aa: CASSQEPSGASYEQYF

abundance: many
v_gene: TRBV10-3
CDR3aa: CAISESGPSGQYF

abundance: many
v_gene: TRBV7-3
CDR3aa: CASSLHPRGRGGETQYF